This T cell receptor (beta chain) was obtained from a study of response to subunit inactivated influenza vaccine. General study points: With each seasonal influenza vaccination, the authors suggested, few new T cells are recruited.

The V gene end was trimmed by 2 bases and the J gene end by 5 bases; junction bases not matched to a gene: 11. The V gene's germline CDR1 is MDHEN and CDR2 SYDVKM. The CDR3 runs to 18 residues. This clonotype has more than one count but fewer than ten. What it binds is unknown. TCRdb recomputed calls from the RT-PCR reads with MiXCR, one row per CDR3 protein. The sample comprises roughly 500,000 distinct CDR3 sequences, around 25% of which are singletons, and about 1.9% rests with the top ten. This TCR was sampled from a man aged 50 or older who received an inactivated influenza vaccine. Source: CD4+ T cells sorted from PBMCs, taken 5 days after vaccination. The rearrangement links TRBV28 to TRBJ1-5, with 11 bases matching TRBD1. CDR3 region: CASSLLIPGTGGHQPQHF. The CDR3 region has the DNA TGTGCCAGCAGTTTACTGATACCGGGGACAGGGGGTCATCAGCCCCAGCATTTT.